Each of the 7 T cell receptor beta chains below was sequenced from the same sample in a study of blood T cells in healthy people across ages. With a J-beta primer mix and a sample-barcoded 5' primer, a second PCR ran about 7 to 11 cycles. MiXCR, applied by TCRdb to the 5' RACE reads, yields one record per CDR3 protein. This table holds nearly 800,000 distinct CDR3 sequences, around 50% found once. Sequenced sample: blood. The receptors shown here come from a man aged 35-49 years in good health.

This chain links TRBV4-2 with TRBJ2-7; 10 bases align to TRBD1. Germline V gene lookup returns CDR1 LGHNA and CDR2 YNFKEQ. CDR3 length: 17 amino acids. The V segment lost 1 base and the J segment 4 bases; nucleotides outside the gene matches: 10. CDR3 sequence reads: CASSQALYDRGRYEQYF. In DNA form, the CDR3 reads TGTGCCAGCAGCCAAGCGCTATATGACAGGGGGCGATACGAGCAGTACTTC.

V usage is TRBV9 and J usage is TRBJ2-5; 12 bases are a match to TRBD2. The CDR3 length is 18 residues. The germline V gene encodes CDR1 SGDLS and CDR2 YYNGEE. Trimming cost V 4 bases and J 0 bases; bases outside gene matches: 10. This CDR3 is CASSPRLAGAHNQETQYF. DNA of the CDR3: TGTGCCAGCAGCCCGAGACTAGCGGGAGCGCATAACCAAGAGACCCAGTACTTC.

V is TRBV29-1 and J is TRBJ2-4; 7 nucleotides align to TRBD1. The DNA end is more similar to TRBJ2-7, so the J call may be wrong. Germline V gives CDR1 SQVTM, CDR2 ANQGSEA. The CDR3 length is 13 residues. CDR3 sequence (DNA): TGCAGCGTCCAGGGGGTAATGGAATACGAGCAGTACTTC. Translation: CSVQGVMEYEQYF.

V is TRBV20-1 and J is TRBJ2-7, with 11 bases aligning to TRBD2. The CDR3 length is 13 residues. Germline-derived CDR1 and CDR2 are DFQATT and SNEGSKA (reference sequence). Trimming at V came to 4 bases and at J to 3 bases, leaving 2 bases not matched to a gene. DNA for the CDR3: TGCAGTGCTATGACTAGCGGGGACTACGAGCAGTACTTC. It codes for CSAMTSGDYEQYF.

Of note for this clonotype: A junction boundary mismatches the germline segment, possibly from a read error. This rearrangement joins TRBV7-2 to TRBJ2-3; D is uncertain. The CDR3 has 14 amino acids. Germline assignment: CDR1 SGHTA and CDR2 FQGNSA. The CDR3 reads CASTLLLKVDTQYF. As DNA, the CDR3 is TGTGCCAGCACCTTATTATTAAAAGTAGATACGCAGTATTTT. Combining the CDR3 with reference TRBV7-2 and TRBJ2-3 gives the whole variable domain GAGVSQSPSNKVTEKGKDVELRCDPISGHTALYWYRQSLGQGLEFLIYFQGNSAPDKSGLPSDRFSAERTGGSVSTLTIQRTQQEDSAVYLCASTLLLKVDTQYFGPGTRLTVL.

This rearrangement joins TRBV6-2 or TRBV6-3 to TRBJ2-6; D unclear. The germline V and J ends were trimmed by 8 bases and 0 bases, with 8 bases remaining between them. Per the germline V gene, CDR1 is MNHEY and CDR2 is SVGEGT. The length of the CDR3 is 14 residues. This CDR3 is CASRRASGANVLTF. In nucleotides, the CDR3 is TGTGCCAGCCGCCGGGCCTCTGGGGCCAACGTCCTGACTTTC.

This clonotype was counted at least ten times. V gene TRBV29-1 combines with J gene TRBJ1-1, with D hard to call. Germline values: CDR1 SQVTM, CDR2 ANQGSEA. This CDR3 region has 12 residues. The V gene lost 6 bases and the J gene lost 1 base, with 9 bases spanning the gap. The CDR3 sequence: CSVIEGNTEAFF. CDR3 nucleotides: TGCAGCGTGATAGAGGGGAACACTGAAGCTTTCTTT.